The clone carrying this T cell receptor beta chain appeared once. Original processing methods: For nucleated cells, counts were estimated from reference gene primer amplification. The data were produced by immunoSEQ multiplex PCR, yet TCRdb's version contains in-frame clones alone and is incomplete. Clone size and the V and J calls come from that table; the DNA yielded D and trimming. The sample contains 75,000 to 100,000 clones, roughly 86% of which appear only once. This sample is drawn from a study of blood T cell repertoires in COVID-19. Study at large: Samples came from the United States, Italy and Spain, spanning acute and convalescent COVID-19. T cells, B-cell-depleted T cells, or PBMCs provided the cDNA or gDNA that served as material.

Trimming cost V 4 bases and J 5 bases; bases outside gene matches: 9. The germline CDR1 and CDR2 sequences are KGHSH and LQKENI. This CDR3 is built from 16 residues. This TCR came from a human donor in a cohort sampled during active COVID-19. Sequenced: peripheral blood. The chain uses TRBV18 and TRBJ2-1, with 9 bases matching TRBD1. In DNA form, the CDR3 reads TGTGCCAGCTCACTTACACAGGGGGCGAGGAACAATGAGCAGTTCTTC. This sequence encodes CASSLTQGARNNEQFF.